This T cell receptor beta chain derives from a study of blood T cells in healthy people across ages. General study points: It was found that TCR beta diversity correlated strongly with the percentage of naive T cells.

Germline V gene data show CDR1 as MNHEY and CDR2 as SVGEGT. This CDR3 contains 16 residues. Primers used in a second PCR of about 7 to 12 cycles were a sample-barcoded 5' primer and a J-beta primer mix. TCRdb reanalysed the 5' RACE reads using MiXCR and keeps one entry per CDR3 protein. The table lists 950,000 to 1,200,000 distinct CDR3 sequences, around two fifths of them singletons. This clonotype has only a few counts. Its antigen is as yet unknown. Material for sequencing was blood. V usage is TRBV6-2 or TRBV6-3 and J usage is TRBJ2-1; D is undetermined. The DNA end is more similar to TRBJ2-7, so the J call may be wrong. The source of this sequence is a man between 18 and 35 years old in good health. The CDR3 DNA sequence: TGTGCCAGCAGTTACAACCCTAAGGTTCCCTACAATGAGCAGTACTTC. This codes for CASSYNPKVPYNEQYF.